The rows below give T cell receptor beta chains drawn from one sample of a study of human T cells and chemical hapten exposure. TCRdb re-analysed the RACE reads in MiXCR, keeping a single row per CDR3 protein. This repertoire shows approximately 90,000 distinct CDR3 sequences, 25% to 35% found once; its top ten account for 10% to 13%. The sample was whole blood, taken in connection with sensitization to the hapten diphenylcyclopropenone (DPC). Receptors originate from a man aged 40-55 years with alopecia areata. Some clones in this sample may be carry-over from other donors' samples. Both conserved end residues are part of each CDR3. D genes are given only for firm matches. Only part of the rows carry a size: once, few, many, or a class if the clone is expanded.

j_gene: TRBJ2-2
d_gene: .
v_gene: TRBV24-1
abundance: .
CDR3aa: CATSAPAKKRTGELFF
CDR3nt: TGTGCCACCAGTGCCCCTGCGAAGAAACGCACCGGGGAGCTGTTTTTT

j_gene: TRBJ2-7
d_gene: TRBD2
v_gene: TRBV6-2/TRBV6-3
abundance: once
CDR3aa: CASSSPGGDSYEQYF
CDR3nt: TGTGCCAGCAGTTCCCCGGGGGGAGACTCCTACGAGCAGTACTTC

j_gene: TRBJ1-4
d_gene: TRBD1
v_gene: TRBV5-5
abundance: many
CDR3aa: CASSSQSQRGRGEKLFF
CDR3nt: TGTGCCAGCAGCTCCCAATCACAAAGGGGGCGAGGAGAAAAACTGTTTTTT

j_gene: TRBJ2-1
d_gene: TRBD2
v_gene: TRBV9
abundance: .
CDR3aa: CASSPGTSIFGEQFF
CDR3nt: TGTGCCAGCAGCCCCGGGACTAGTATTTTCGGTGAGCAGTTCTTC

j_gene: TRBJ2-3
d_gene: .
v_gene: TRBV5-1
abundance: few
CDR3aa: CASSLAFVDTQYF
CDR3nt: TGCGCCAGCAGCTTGGCCTTCGTAGATACGCAGTATTTT

j_gene: TRBJ1-2
d_gene: .
v_gene: TRBV12-3/TRBV12-4
abundance: .
CDR3aa: CASSWGQDGYTF
CDR3nt: TGTGCCAGTTCCTGGGGGCAGGATGGCTACACCTTC

j_gene: TRBJ2-1
d_gene: .
v_gene: TRBV6-5
abundance: few
CDR3aa: CASSRGGPLDNEQFF
CDR3nt: TGTGCCAGCAGCCGAGGAGGGCCGTTGGACAATGAGCAGTTCTTC

j_gene: TRBJ1-1
d_gene: .
v_gene: TRBV9
abundance: .
CDR3aa: CASSVKGGTEAFF
CDR3nt: TGTGCCAGCAGCGTAAAAGGGGGCACTGAAGCTTTCTTT

j_gene: TRBJ2-2
d_gene: .
v_gene: TRBV2
abundance: .
CDR3aa: CASSEHGAGELFF
CDR3nt: TGTGCCAGCAGTGAACACGGGGCCGGGGAGCTGTTTTTT

j_gene: TRBJ2-7
d_gene: .
v_gene: TRBV5-1
abundance: .
CDR3aa: CASSTGTLGPYEQYF
CDR3nt: TGCGCCAGCAGCACCGGGACATTGGGGCCCTACGAGCAGTACTTC

j_gene: TRBJ1-6
d_gene: TRBD1
v_gene: TRBV10-2
abundance: .
CDR3aa: CASSGQGHNSPLHF
CDR3nt: TGCGCCAGCTCGGGACAGGGACATAATTCACCCCTCCACTTT

j_gene: TRBJ2-3
d_gene: TRBD2
v_gene: TRBV28
abundance: many
CDR3aa: CASSTSGTDTQYF
CDR3nt: TGTGCCAGCAGTACTAGCGGCACAGATACGCAGTATTTT

j_gene: TRBJ1-1
d_gene: TRBD1
v_gene: TRBV12-3/TRBV12-4
abundance: .
CDR3aa: CASRRQGLNTEAFF
CDR3nt: TGTGCCAGCAGAAGACAGGGCCTGAACACTGAAGCTTTCTTT

j_gene: TRBJ2-2
d_gene: TRBD2
v_gene: TRBV29-1
abundance: few
CDR3aa: CSARGGGDGTGELFF
CDR3nt: TGCAGCGCCCGGGGGGGGGGCGATGGCACCGGGGAGCTGTTTTTT

j_gene: TRBJ2-1
d_gene: .
v_gene: TRBV4-2
abundance: few
CDR3aa: CASSRGASDEQFF
CDR3nt: TGTGCCTCCAGCAGGGGGGCATCCGATGAGCAGTTCTTC

j_gene: TRBJ2-5
d_gene: .
v_gene: TRBV12-3/TRBV12-4
abundance: .
CDR3aa: CASSLAEYQETQYF
CDR3nt: TGTGCCAGCAGTTTAGCCGAGTATCAAGAGACCCAGTACTTC

j_gene: TRBJ2-5
d_gene: TRBD1
v_gene: TRBV12-3/TRBV12-4
abundance: once
CDR3aa: CASSLSRQGSQETQYF
CDR3nt: TGTGCCAGCAGCCTAAGCCGACAGGGGTCCCAAGAGACCCAGTACTTC

j_gene: TRBJ2-7
d_gene: TRBD1
v_gene: TRBV5-1
abundance: .
CDR3aa: CASSGGQGNYEQYF
CDR3nt: TGCGCCAGCAGCGGGGGACAGGGGAACTACGAGCAGTACTTC

j_gene: TRBJ1-1
d_gene: .
v_gene: TRBV6-1
abundance: .
CDR3aa: CATREARGGEAFF
CDR3nt: TGTGCCACCCGGGAGGCCCGGGGAGGTGAAGCTTTCTTT

j_gene: TRBJ2-3
d_gene: .
v_gene: TRBV7-2
abundance: .
CDR3aa: CASSSDARLTDTQYF
CDR3nt: TGTGCCAGCAGCTCGGACGCAAGACTTACAGATACGCAGTATTTT

j_gene: TRBJ2-7
d_gene: TRBD2
v_gene: TRBV7-2
abundance: few
CDR3aa: CASSFGGRAGEQYF
CDR3nt: TGTGCCAGCAGCTTTGGCGGGAGGGCTGGCGAGCAGTACTTC

j_gene: TRBJ2-3
d_gene: TRBD1
v_gene: TRBV7-9
abundance: .
CDR3aa: CASSRGQGLRSTDTQYF
CDR3nt: TGTGCCAGCAGCAGAGGACAGGGGCTCAGAAGCACAGATACGCAGTATTTT

j_gene: TRBJ2-7
d_gene: .
v_gene: TRBV6-1
abundance: .
CDR3aa: CASSERNTGIYEQYF
CDR3nt: TGTGCCAGCAGCGAACGGAATACAGGAATCTACGAGCAGTACTTC

j_gene: TRBJ2-7
d_gene: .
v_gene: TRBV1
abundance: .
CDR3aa: CTSSPPPRLAGILVPSLGGYEQYF
CDR3nt: TGCACCAGCAGCCCGCCTCCCCGACTAGCGGGAATTCTCGTCCCATCACTCGGAGGTTACGAGCAGTACTTC

j_gene: TRBJ1-2
d_gene: TRBD1
v_gene: TRBV6-5
abundance: .
CDR3aa: CASSQGPRQGARDGYTF
CDR3nt: TGTGCCAGCAGTCAAGGTCCCAGACAGGGGGCGCGAGATGGCTACACCTTC

j_gene: TRBJ2-2
d_gene: .
v_gene: TRBV2
abundance: .
CDR3aa: CASSEASWTDNTGELFF
CDR3nt: TGTGCCAGCAGTGAAGCATCCTGGACAGACAACACCGGGGAGCTGTTTTTT

j_gene: TRBJ2-7
d_gene: .
v_gene: TRBV6-5
abundance: few
CDR3aa: CASSPREGTYEQYF
CDR3nt: TGTGCCAGCAGTCCCCGGGAAGGGACCTACGAGCAGTACTTC

j_gene: TRBJ1-6
d_gene: TRBD1
v_gene: TRBV7-2
abundance: few
CDR3aa: CASSRYRGRDSPLHF
CDR3nt: TGTGCCAGCAGCCGGTACAGGGGAAGAGATTCACCCCTCCACTTT

j_gene: TRBJ1-5
d_gene: TRBD1
v_gene: TRBV5-5
abundance: .
CDR3aa: CASSPYGQGARDQPQHF
CDR3nt: TGTGCCAGCAGCCCGTACGGACAGGGGGCGCGGGATCAGCCCCAGCATTTT

j_gene: TRBJ2-2
d_gene: .
v_gene: TRBV2
abundance: few
CDR3aa: CASKGSGPTGELFF
CDR3nt: TGTGCCAGCAAGGGTAGCGGACCCACCGGGGAGCTGTTTTTT

j_gene: TRBJ2-1
d_gene: TRBD2
v_gene: TRBV20-1
abundance: .
CDR3aa: CSARDWTSGSRNEQFF
CDR3nt: TGCAGTGCTAGAGACTGGACTAGCGGGAGCCGCAATGAGCAGTTCTTC

j_gene: TRBJ2-1
d_gene: .
v_gene: TRBV4-1
abundance: .
CDR3aa: CASSQDNRRYNEQFF
CDR3nt: TGCGCCAGCAGCCAAGATAACAGACGCTACAATGAGCAGTTCTTC

j_gene: TRBJ1-1
d_gene: .
v_gene: TRBV29-1
abundance: .
CDR3aa: CSVALPNTEAFF
CDR3nt: TGCAGCGTTGCCCTGCCGAACACTGAAGCTTTCTTT

j_gene: TRBJ2-2
d_gene: TRBD1
v_gene: TRBV11-1
abundance: .
CDR3aa: CASSFSGTGETGELFF
CDR3nt: TGTGCCAGCAGCTTTTCCGGGACAGGGGAAACCGGGGAGCTGTTTTTT

j_gene: TRBJ1-1
d_gene: .
v_gene: TRBV12-3/TRBV12-4
abundance: few
CDR3aa: CASSFGLGGVAFF
CDR3nt: TGTGCCAGCAGTTTTGGACTGGGCGGTGTTGCTTTCTTT

j_gene: TRBJ1-5
d_gene: .
v_gene: TRBV7-2
abundance: .
CDR3aa: CASSSVGGGNQPQHF
CDR3nt: TGTGCCAGCAGCTCAGTGGGGGGCGGCAATCAGCCCCAGCATTTT

j_gene: TRBJ2-5
d_gene: TRBD1
v_gene: TRBV6-5
abundance: .
CDR3aa: CASSLNRGPQETQYF
CDR3nt: TGTGCCAGCAGTCTTAACAGGGGACCTCAAGAGACCCAGTACTTC

j_gene: TRBJ2-7
d_gene: .
v_gene: TRBV9
abundance: few
CDR3aa: CASSVGSGTREQYF
CDR3nt: TGTGCCAGCAGCGTAGGATCTGGGACCCGAGAGCAGTACTTC

j_gene: TRBJ2-3
d_gene: .
v_gene: TRBV20-1
abundance: few
CDR3aa: CSARKAGSSTDTQYF
CDR3nt: TGCAGTGCTAGAAAAGCGGGTTCTAGCACAGATACGCAGTATTTT

j_gene: TRBJ1-1
d_gene: .
v_gene: TRBV11-2
abundance: .
CDR3aa: CASTQTVNTEAFF
CDR3nt: TGTGCCAGCACCCAGACAGTGAACACTGAAGCTTTCTTT

j_gene: TRBJ1-2
d_gene: .
v_gene: TRBV28
abundance: .
CDR3aa: CASSSNPGLGYTF
CDR3nt: TGTGCCAGCAGTTCCAACCCCGGACTTGGCTACACCTTC

j_gene: TRBJ2-7
d_gene: TRBD2
v_gene: TRBV27
abundance: .
CDR3aa: CASSLSGGSIYEQYF
CDR3nt: TGTGCCAGCAGTTTATCGGGGGGGTCTATCTACGAGCAGTACTTC

j_gene: TRBJ2-3
d_gene: TRBD2
v_gene: TRBV4-3
abundance: .
CDR3aa: CASSQDLKAGGTDTQYF
CDR3nt: TGCGCCAGCAGCCAAGATTTGAAAGCGGGAGGGACAGATACGCAGTATTTT

j_gene: TRBJ2-1
d_gene: TRBD2
v_gene: TRBV15
abundance: .
CDR3aa: CATSRDPSVAGGPVEQFF
CDR3nt: TGTGCCACCAGCAGAGACCCTTCCGTAGCGGGAGGGCCGGTTGAGCAGTTCTTC

j_gene: TRBJ1-5
d_gene: TRBD1
v_gene: TRBV24-1
abundance: .
CDR3aa: CATSEADRGPELPHQPQHF
CDR3nt: TGTGCCACCAGTGAAGCCGACAGGGGGCCTGAACTGCCCCATCAGCCCCAGCATTTT

j_gene: TRBJ2-3
d_gene: .
v_gene: TRBV7-9
abundance: .
CDR3aa: CASSRLFPDTQYF
CDR3nt: TGTGCCAGCAGCCGCCTGTTCCCAGATACGCAGTATTTT

j_gene: TRBJ2-3
d_gene: TRBD2
v_gene: TRBV12-3/TRBV12-4
abundance: .
CDR3aa: CASSHSLAGGADTQYF
CDR3nt: TGTGCCAGCAGTCACTCACTAGCGGGAGGGGCAGATACGCAGTATTTT

j_gene: TRBJ1-1
d_gene: .
v_gene: TRBV3-1
abundance: once
CDR3aa: CASSPFNKNTEAFF
CDR3nt: TGTGCCAGCAGCCCTTTTAACAAGAACACTGAAGCTTTCTTT

j_gene: TRBJ1-2
d_gene: TRBD1
v_gene: TRBV15
abundance: .
CDR3aa: CATSRGSLTGGYTF
CDR3nt: TGTGCCACCAGCAGAGGGTCTCTAACAGGGGGGTACACCTTC

j_gene: TRBJ1-2
d_gene: TRBD1
v_gene: TRBV28
abundance: .
CDR3aa: CASRAGTGYGYTF
CDR3nt: TGTGCCAGCAGGGCCGGGACAGGTTACGGCTACACCTTC

j_gene: TRBJ2-1
d_gene: .
v_gene: TRBV20-1
abundance: few
CDR3aa: CSETRVLDEQFF
CDR3nt: TGCAGTGAGACCAGGGTTCTAGATGAGCAGTTCTTC

j_gene: TRBJ2-1
d_gene: TRBD2
v_gene: TRBV20-1
abundance: .
CDR3aa: CSAAEGTSEYNEQFF
CDR3nt: TGCAGTGCCGCCGAAGGGACTAGCGAATACAATGAGCAGTTCTTC